Listed below are T cell receptor beta chains from one sample, sequenced in a study of CD8 T cells in ankylosing spondylitis. TCRdb itself ran the 5' RACE reads through MiXCR, one entry per CDR3 protein. This table holds about 360,000 distinct CDR3 sequences, 20% found once. The sequenced material came from blood, either unsorted or a sorted T cell fraction (not recorded which). Receptors originate from a male donor with ankylosing spondylitis or in good health (not recorded which). CDR3s include the opening cysteine and the closing phenylalanine or tryptophan. Fields, in order: V gene, clone size, J gene, D gene, CDR3 protein, CDR3 DNA. The D gene is left open where the match is weak. Size values are once, few and many counts, or a class for expanded clones, and some rows have none.

>TRBV12-3/TRBV12-4|few|TRBJ2-7|TRBD1
CASSFRGQGAEQYF
TGTGCCAGCAGTTTCCGGGGACAGGGGGCGGAGCAGTACTTC
>TRBV9|.|TRBJ2-1|.
CASSVARGIVDNEQFF
TGTGCCAGCAGCGTAGCCCGTGGGATAGTTGACAATGAGCAGTTCTTC
>TRBV5-1|.|TRBJ2-7|.
CASSLVYTGRSYEQYF
TGCGCCAGCAGCTTGGTATATACAGGGCGGTCCTACGAGCAGTACTTC
>TRBV28|few|TRBJ2-1|TRBD1
CASSPFLRDRDNEQFF
TGTGCCAGCAGTCCGTTCCTCCGGGACAGGGACAATGAGCAGTTCTTC
>TRBV13|many|TRBJ2-1|.
CASSLGKLDRYNEQFF
TGTGCCAGCAGCTTAGGCAAGCTAGATCGCTACAATGAGCAGTTCTTC
>TRBV12-3/TRBV12-4|.|TRBJ2-7|.
CASSLSGSWEQYF
TGTGCCAGCAGTTTGAGCGGATCGTGGGAGCAGTACTTC
>TRBV20-1|few|TRBJ2-3|.
CSARVPLYGGVGSGDTQYF
TGCAGTGCTAGAGTCCCGCTTTATGGCGGGGTGGGTAGTGGAGATACGCAGTATTTT
>TRBV6-2/TRBV6-3|.|TRBJ2-3|TRBD2
CASSYAPRVAGGLRGTDTQYF
TGTGCCAGCAGTTACGCCCCGCGGGTAGCGGGGGGTCTTAGGGGCACAGATACGCAGTATTTT
>TRBV11-2|.|TRBJ2-1|.
CASKLDGHYNEQFF
TGTGCCAGTAAGCTGGACGGCCACTACAATGAGCAGTTCTTC
>TRBV12-3/TRBV12-4|few|TRBJ2-1|.
CASSPSPYNEQFF
TGTGCCAGCAGCCCCTCGCCCTACAATGAGCAGTTCTTC
>TRBV7-9|.|TRBJ2-1|.
CASSLLADPYNEQFF
TGTGCCAGCAGCTTACTAGCAGATCCATACAATGAGCAGTTCTTC
>TRBV27|.|TRBJ2-4|.
CASSFGDTKNIQYF
TGTGCCAGCAGTTTTGGGGACACCAAAAACATTCAGTACTTC
>TRBV7-9|.|TRBJ2-5|TRBD1
CASSFSGQGWMMETQYF
TGTGCCAGCAGCTTTTCGGGACAGGGTTGGATGATGGAGACCCAGTACTTC
>TRBV11-2|few|TRBJ2-1|TRBD2
CASSPLTSGGPTYNEQFF
TGTGCCAGCAGCCCCCTGACTAGCGGGGGGCCCACCTACAATGAGCAGTTCTTC
>TRBV29-1|few|TRBJ2-2|TRBD2
CSVTRLAGGFGELFF
TGCAGCGTGACCAGACTAGCGGGGGGTTTCGGGGAGCTGTTTTTT
>TRBV11-2|.|TRBJ1-6|.
CASSSNRADGSPLHF
TGTGCCAGCAGCTCGAACAGGGCAGACGGGTCACCCCTCCACTTT
>TRBV20-1|.|TRBJ1-4|.
CSARGLGVATNEKLFF
TGCAGTGCTAGAGGACTTGGGGTCGCAACTAATGAAAAACTGTTTTTT
>TRBV5-8|few|TRBJ2-1|TRBD2
CASSLLAGSENEQFF
TGTGCCAGCAGCCTGCTAGCGGGGTCCGAGAATGAGCAGTTCTTC
>TRBV12-3/TRBV12-4|many|TRBJ2-2|.
CASSYRGGELFF
TGTGCCAGCAGCTACCGAGGCGGGGAGCTGTTTTTT
>TRBV29-1|.|TRBJ2-2|TRBD2
CSVEGVRGDSTGELFF
TGCAGCGTTGAAGGTGTACGGGGGGATTCCACCGGGGAGCTGTTTTTT
>TRBV15|.|TRBJ2-3|.
CDTGLVPSDTQYF
TGTGACACCGGATTGGTCCCGTCAGATACGCAGTATTTT
>TRBV12-3/TRBV12-4|.|TRBJ2-2|TRBD1
CASSFRDRNTGELFF
TGTGCCAGCAGTTTTCGGGACAGAAACACCGGGGAGCTGTTTTTT
>TRBV3-1|few|TRBJ1-2|.
CASTPTGSLYGYTF
TGTGCCAGCACCCCGACAGGTTCCCTCTATGGCTACACCTTC
>TRBV29-1|few|TRBJ2-7|.
CSVEDLSYEQYF
TGCAGCGTTGAAGATCTCTCCTACGAGCAGTACTTC
>TRBV5-1|.|TRBJ2-7|.
CASSLIQLSYEQYF
TGCGCCAGCAGCTTGATACAGCTCTCCTACGAGCAGTACTTC
>TRBV15|.|TRBJ2-2|.
CATSSWLNGELFF
TGTGCCACCAGCAGTTGGCTGAACGGGGAGCTGTTTTTT
>TRBV10-3|.|TRBJ2-2|.
CAIKEGNTGELFF
TGTGCCATCAAAGAGGGGAACACCGGGGAGCTGTTTTTT
>TRBV20-1|.|TRBJ2-7|.
CSAGEGEPYEQYF
TGCAGTGCTGGGGAGGGGGAACCCTACGAGCAGTACTTC
>TRBV4-1|once|TRBJ2-7|.
CASSGTGLEQYF
TGCGCCAGCAGCGGGACTGGTCTCGAGCAGTACTTC
>TRBV9|few|TRBJ2-7|TRBD2
CASSPGGGWTVSYEQYF
TGTGCCAGCAGTCCCGGGGGGGGATGGACCGTCTCCTACGAGCAGTACTTC
>TRBV29-1|.|TRBJ2-7|TRBD1
CSAATGEGYEQYF
TGCAGCGCCGCAACAGGGGAAGGCTACGAGCAGTACTTC
>TRBV4-1|few|TRBJ2-3|TRBD2
CASSHTTSGSSTDTQYF
TGCGCCAGCAGCCATACGACTAGCGGATCTAGCACAGATACGCAGTATTTT
>TRBV28|.|TRBJ2-7|.
CASRPRTDSYEQYF
TGTGCCAGCAGACCCCGGACTGACTCCTACGAGCAGTACTTC
>TRBV13|few|TRBJ2-3|TRBD2
CASSLRASGARDTQYF
TGTGCCAGCAGCTTAAGGGCTAGCGGGGCAAGGGATACGCAGTATTTT
>TRBV15|.|TRBJ2-7|TRBD2
CATNRGGAYEQYF
TGTGCCACCAACCGCGGGGGGGCCTACGAGCAGTACTTC
>TRBV27|few|TRBJ2-7|TRBD1
CASSGQGAYLGEQYF
TGTGCCAGCAGTGGACAGGGGGCCTACTTGGGCGAGCAGTACTTC
>TRBV7-9|.|TRBJ2-7|.
CASSPWAGVGSYEQYF
TGTGCCAGCAGCCCCTGGGCTGGGGTAGGCTCCTACGAGCAGTACTTC
>TRBV9|.|TRBJ2-5|TRBD2
CASSVARTSGGLQETQYF
TGTGCCAGCAGCGTAGCTCGGACTAGCGGGGGACTCCAAGAGACCCAGTACTTC
>TRBV5-1|few|TRBJ2-3|TRBD1
CASSPEGQGSADTQYF
TGCGCCAGCAGCCCGGAGGGACAGGGGAGTGCAGATACGCAGTATTTT
>TRBV7-9|.|TRBJ2-1|TRBD1
CASSPPAGQAYNEQFF
TGTGCCAGCAGCCCGCCGGCAGGACAGGCCTACAATGAGCAGTTCTTC